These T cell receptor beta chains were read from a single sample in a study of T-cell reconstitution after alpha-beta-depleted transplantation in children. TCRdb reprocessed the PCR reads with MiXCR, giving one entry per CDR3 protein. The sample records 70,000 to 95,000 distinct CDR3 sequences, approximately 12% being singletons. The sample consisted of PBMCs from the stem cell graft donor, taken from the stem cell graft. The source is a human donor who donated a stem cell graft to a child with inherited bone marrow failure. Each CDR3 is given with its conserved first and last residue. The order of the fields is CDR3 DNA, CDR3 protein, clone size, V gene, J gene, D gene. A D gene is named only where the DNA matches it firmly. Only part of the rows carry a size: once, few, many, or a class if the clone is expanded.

TGTGCCAGCAGCCCTGGGGCGGGCTCAGATACGCAGTATTTT	CASSPGAGSDTQYF	many	TRBV7-3	TRBJ2-3	NA
TGCGCCAGCAGCCAAGGGACAGACCTCAGCTCCTACGAGCAGTACTTC	CASSQGTDLSSYEQYF	few	TRBV4-1	TRBJ2-7	NA
TGTGCCAGCAGTCGGGGACTAGCGCAAGAGACCCAGTACTTC	CASSRGLAQETQYF	many	TRBV12-3/TRBV12-4	TRBJ2-5	TRBD2
TGTGCCAGCAGCTCGACTAGCGGGAGTGATGAGCAGTTCTTC	CASSSTSGSDEQFF	many	TRBV9	TRBJ2-1	TRBD2
TGCGCCAGCAGCTTGGCACAGGTTGGGGACGAGCAGTACTTC	CASSLAQVGDEQYF	many	TRBV5-1	TRBJ2-7	NA
TGCAGTGCTAGACTTCCCGGGACAGAGAACACTGAAGCTTTCTTT	CSARLPGTENTEAFF	many	TRBV20-1	TRBJ1-1	TRBD1
TGCGCCAGCAGCTTGGTGGGGTCCCTGAGCTCCTATAATTCACCCCTCCACTTT	CASSLVGSLSSYNSPLHF	many	TRBV5-1	TRBJ1-6	NA
TGTGCCAGCAGGGGACAGGGGGACGAGCAGTACTTC	CASRGQGDEQYF	NA	TRBV11-1	TRBJ2-7	TRBD1
TGTGCTAGTGGTTCCCGGGAAACACTTTACGAGCAGTACTTC	CASGSRETLYEQYF	many	TRBV12-5	TRBJ2-7	NA
TGTGCCAGCAGCTTGTTAGGGGGCAGGGTTGAAGCTTTCTTT	CASSLLGGRVEAFF	NA	TRBV5-4	TRBJ1-1	TRBD1
TGTGCCAGCAGCTTGAAGGTTGGCAGGGTGCACACTGAAGCTTTCTTT	CASSLKVGRVHTEAFF	many	TRBV5-6	TRBJ1-1	NA
TGTGCCACCAGCAGAGATCAAGAGCAGCCCCAGCATTTT	CATSRDQEQPQHF	NA	TRBV15	TRBJ1-5	NA
TGTGCCAGCAGCCCAAGACGCGGCTCTAACTATGGCTACACCTTC	CASSPRRGSNYGYTF	many	TRBV3-1	TRBJ1-2	NA
TGTGCCAGCAGCCATAAGCTCAATCAGCCCCAGCATTTT	CASSHKLNQPQHF	many	TRBV3-1	TRBJ1-5	NA
TGTGCCAGCAGCTTAGCCACAGCATGGTCAGATGGCTACACCTTC	CASSLATAWSDGYTF	many	TRBV7-2	TRBJ1-2	NA